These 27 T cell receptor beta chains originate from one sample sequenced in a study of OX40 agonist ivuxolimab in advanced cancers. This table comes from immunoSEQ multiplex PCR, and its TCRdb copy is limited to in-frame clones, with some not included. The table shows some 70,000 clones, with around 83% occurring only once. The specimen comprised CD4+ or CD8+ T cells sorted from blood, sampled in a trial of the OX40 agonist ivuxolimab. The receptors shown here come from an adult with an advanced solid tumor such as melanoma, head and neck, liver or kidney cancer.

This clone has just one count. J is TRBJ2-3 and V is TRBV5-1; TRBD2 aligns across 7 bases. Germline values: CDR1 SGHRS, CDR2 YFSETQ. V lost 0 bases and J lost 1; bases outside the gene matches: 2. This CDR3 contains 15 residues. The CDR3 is CASSLGTSGTDTQYF. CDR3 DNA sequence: TGCGCCAGCAGCTTGGGAACTAGCGGCACAGATACGCAGTATTTT.

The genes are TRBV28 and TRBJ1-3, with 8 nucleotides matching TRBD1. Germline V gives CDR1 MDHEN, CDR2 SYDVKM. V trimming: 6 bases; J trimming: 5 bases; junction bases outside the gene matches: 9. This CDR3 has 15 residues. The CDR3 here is CASSDGTGRRNTIYF. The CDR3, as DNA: TGTGCCAGCAGCGATGGGACAGGACGTCGAAACACCATATATTTT.

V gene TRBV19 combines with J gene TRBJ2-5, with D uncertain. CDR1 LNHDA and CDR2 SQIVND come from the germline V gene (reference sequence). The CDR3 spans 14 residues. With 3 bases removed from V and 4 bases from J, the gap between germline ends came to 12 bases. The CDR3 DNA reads TGTGCCAGTAGTATGTCCGGGCCCACAGAGACCCAGTACTTC. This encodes CASSMSGPTETQYF.

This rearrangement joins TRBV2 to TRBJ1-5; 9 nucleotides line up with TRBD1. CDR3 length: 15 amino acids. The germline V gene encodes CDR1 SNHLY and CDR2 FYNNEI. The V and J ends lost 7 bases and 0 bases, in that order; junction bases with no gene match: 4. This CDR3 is CASKDRGGSNQPQHF. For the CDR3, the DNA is TGTGCCAGCAAGGACAGGGGAGGTAGCAATCAGCCCCAGCATTTT.

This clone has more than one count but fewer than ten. CDR3: CASSQDVRIYGYTF. The CDR3 DNA reads TGTGCCAGCAGCCAAGATGTTAGAATCTATGGCTACACCTTC. The chain is built from TRBV4-2 and TRBJ1-2, with D uncertain. Germline lookup yields CDR1 LGHNA and CDR2 YNFKEQ. Between the trimmed V and J ends, which lost 0 bases and 4 bases, there was a span of 9 bases. The length of the CDR3 is 14 residues.

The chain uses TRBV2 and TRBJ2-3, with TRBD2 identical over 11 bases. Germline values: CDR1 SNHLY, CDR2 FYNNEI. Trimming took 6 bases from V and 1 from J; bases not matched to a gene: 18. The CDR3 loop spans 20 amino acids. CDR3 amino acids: CASRPPGLADPRWGTDTQYF. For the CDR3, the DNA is TGTGCCAGCAGGCCTCCGGGACTAGCGGACCCCCGGTGGGGCACAGATACGCAGTATTTT.

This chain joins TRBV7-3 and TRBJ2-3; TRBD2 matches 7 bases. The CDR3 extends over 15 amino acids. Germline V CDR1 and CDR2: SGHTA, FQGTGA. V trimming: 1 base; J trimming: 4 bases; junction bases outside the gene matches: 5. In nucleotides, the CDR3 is TGTGCCAGCAGCTTAAGCGGGAGCGGGGCAGATACGCAGTATTTT. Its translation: CASSLSGSGADTQYF.

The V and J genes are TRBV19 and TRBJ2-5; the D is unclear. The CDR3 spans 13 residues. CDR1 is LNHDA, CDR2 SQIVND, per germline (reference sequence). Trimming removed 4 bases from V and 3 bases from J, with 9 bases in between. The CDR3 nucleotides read TGTGCCAGTAGTAAAGGGAATGAAGAGACCCAGTACTTC. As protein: CASSKGNEETQYF.

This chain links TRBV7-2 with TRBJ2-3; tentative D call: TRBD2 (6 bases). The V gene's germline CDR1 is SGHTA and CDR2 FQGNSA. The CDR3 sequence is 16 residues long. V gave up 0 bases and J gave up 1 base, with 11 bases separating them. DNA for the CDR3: TGTGCCAGCAGCTTAGCGTTGGGCGGGGGCACAGATACGCAGTATTTT. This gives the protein CASSLALGGGTDTQYF.

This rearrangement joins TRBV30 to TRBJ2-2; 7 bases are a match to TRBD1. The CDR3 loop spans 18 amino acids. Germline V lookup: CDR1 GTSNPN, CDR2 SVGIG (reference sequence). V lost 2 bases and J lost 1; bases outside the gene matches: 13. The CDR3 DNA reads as TGTGCCTGGAGTCCCTTTCAGGGGGATTTAATGAACACCGGGGAGCTGTTTTTT. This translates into CAWSPFQGDLMNTGELFF. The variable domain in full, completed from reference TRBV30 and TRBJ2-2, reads SQTIHQWPATLVQPVGSPLSLECTVEGTSNPNLYWYRQAAGRGLQLLFYSVGIGQISSEVPQNLSASRPQDRQFILSSKKLLLSDSGFYLCAWSPFQGDLMNTGELFFGEGSRLTVL.

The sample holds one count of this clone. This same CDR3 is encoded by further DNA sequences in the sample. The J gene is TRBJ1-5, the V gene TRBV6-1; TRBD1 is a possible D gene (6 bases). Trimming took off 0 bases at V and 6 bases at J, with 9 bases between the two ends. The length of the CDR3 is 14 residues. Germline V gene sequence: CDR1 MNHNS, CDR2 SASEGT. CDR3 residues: CASSEARGGQPQHF. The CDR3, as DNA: TGTGCCAGCAGTGAAGCACGAGGGGGTCAGCCCCAGCATTTT.

CDR3 protein: CASSYGRRLMNTEAFF. CDR3 DNA: TGTGCCAGCAGTTATGGACGCCGCCTTATGAACACTGAAGCTTTCTTT. The chain carries TRBV6-6 and TRBJ1-1; D is unresolved. V was clipped by 3 bases and J by 0 bases, with 14 bases between them. CDR3 size: 16 residues. Germline lookup yields CDR1 MNHNY and CDR2 SVGAGI (reference sequence).

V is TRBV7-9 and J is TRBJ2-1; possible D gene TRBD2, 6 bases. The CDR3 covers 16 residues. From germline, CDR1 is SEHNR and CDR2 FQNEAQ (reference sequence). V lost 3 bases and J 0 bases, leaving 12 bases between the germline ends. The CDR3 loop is CASSFAGGISYNEQFF. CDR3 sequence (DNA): TGTGCCAGCAGCTTTGCTGGGGGGATCTCCTACAATGAGCAGTTCTTC.

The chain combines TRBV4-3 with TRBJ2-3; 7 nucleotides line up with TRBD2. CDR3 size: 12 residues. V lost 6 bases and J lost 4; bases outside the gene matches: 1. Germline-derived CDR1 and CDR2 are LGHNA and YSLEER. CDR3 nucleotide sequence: TGCGCCAGCAGGGGAGGGGCAGATACGCAGTATTTT. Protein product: CASRGGADTQYF.

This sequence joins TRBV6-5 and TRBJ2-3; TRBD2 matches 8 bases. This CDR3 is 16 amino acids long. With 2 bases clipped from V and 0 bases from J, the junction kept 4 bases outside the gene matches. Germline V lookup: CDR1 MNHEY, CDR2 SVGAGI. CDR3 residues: CASSYQASGSTDTQYF. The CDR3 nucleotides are TGTGCCAGCAGTTACCAGGCTAGCGGGAGCACAGATACGCAGTATTTT.

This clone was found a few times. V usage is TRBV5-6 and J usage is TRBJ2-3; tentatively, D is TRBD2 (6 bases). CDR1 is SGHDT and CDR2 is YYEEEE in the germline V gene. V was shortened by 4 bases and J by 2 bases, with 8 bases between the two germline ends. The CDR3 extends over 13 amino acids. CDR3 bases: TGTGCCAGCAGCCGGGACTTCACAGATACGCAGTATTTT. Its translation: CASSRDFTDTQYF.

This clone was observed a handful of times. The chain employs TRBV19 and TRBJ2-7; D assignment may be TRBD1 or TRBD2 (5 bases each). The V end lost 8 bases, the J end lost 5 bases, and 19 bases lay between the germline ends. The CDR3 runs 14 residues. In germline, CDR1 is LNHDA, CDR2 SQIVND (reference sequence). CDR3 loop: CASESVGEKNEQYF. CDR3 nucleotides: TGTGCCAGTGAGTCTGTAGGGGAGAAAAACGAGCAGTACTTC.

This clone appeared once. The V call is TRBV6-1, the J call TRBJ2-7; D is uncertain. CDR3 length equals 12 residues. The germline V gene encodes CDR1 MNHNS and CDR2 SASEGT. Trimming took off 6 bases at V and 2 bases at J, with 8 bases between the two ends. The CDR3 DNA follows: TGTGCCAGCAGCCCGACCCCCTACGAGCAGTACTTC. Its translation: CASSPTPYEQYF.

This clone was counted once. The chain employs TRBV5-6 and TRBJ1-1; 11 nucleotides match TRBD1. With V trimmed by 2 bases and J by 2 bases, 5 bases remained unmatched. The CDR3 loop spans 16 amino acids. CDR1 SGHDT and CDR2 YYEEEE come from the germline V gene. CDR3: CASSFGTGGLNTEAFF. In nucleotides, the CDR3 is TGTGCCAGCAGCTTTGGGACAGGGGGACTAAACACTGAAGCTTTCTTT.

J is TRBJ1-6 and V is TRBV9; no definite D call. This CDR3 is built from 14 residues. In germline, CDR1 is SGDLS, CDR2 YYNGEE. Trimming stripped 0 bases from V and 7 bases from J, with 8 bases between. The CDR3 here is CASSVVDGNSPLHF. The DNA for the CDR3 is TGTGCCAGCAGCGTAGTTGACGGAAATTCACCCCTCCACTTT.

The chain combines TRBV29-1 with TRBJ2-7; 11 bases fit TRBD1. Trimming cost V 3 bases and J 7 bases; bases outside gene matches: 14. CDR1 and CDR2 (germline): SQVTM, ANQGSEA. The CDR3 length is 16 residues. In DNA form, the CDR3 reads TGCAGCGTTGACACCTCCGGGACAGGGGGGTTTGGAGAGCAGTACTTC. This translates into CSVDTSGTGGFGEQYF.

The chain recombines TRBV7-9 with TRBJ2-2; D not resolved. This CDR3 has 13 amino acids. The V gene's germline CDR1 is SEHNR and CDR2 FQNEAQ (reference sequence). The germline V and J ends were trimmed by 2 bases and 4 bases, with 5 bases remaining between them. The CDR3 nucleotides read TGTGCCAGCAGCTTAATGGGCACCGGGGAGCTGTTTTTT. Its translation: CASSLMGTGELFF.

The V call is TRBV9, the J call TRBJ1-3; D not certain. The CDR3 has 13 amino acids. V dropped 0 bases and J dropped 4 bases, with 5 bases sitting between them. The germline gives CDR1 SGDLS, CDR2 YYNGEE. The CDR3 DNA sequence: TGTGCCAGCAGCGTAGCATCCGGAAACACCATATATTTT. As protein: CASSVASGNTIYF.

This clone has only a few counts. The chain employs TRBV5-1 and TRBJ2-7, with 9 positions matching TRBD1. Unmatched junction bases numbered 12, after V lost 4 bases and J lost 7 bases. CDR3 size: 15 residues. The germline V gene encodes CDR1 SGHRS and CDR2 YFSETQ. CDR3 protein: CASSKPGQGAGEQYF. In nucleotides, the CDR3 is TGCGCCAGCAGCAAACCGGGACAGGGTGCGGGGGAGCAGTACTTC.

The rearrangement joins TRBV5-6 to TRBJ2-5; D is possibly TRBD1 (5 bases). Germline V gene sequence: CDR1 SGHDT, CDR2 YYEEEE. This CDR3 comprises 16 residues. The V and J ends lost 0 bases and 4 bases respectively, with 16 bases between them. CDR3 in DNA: TGTGCCAGCAGCTTGGGCCAGGGTGCATTGGGAGAGACCCAGTACTTC. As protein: CASSLGQGALGETQYF.

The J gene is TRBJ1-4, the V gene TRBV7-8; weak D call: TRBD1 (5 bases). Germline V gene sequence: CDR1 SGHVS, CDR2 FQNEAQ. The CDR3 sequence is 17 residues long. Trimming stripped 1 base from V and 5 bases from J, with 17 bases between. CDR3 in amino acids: CASSLGVSGSRNEKLFF. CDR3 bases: TGTGCCAGCAGCTTAGGAGTTTCAGGGTCCCGGAATGAAAAACTGTTTTTT.

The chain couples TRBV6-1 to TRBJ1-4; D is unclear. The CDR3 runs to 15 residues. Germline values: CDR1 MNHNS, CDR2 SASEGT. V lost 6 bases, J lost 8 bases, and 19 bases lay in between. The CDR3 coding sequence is TGTGCCAGCAGCGCACGGGCCACAGAATCCGAAAAACTGTTTTTT. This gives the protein CASSARATESEKLFF.